This T cell receptor (beta chain) was retrieved from a study of cytomegalovirus exposure and HLA in healthy donors. CDR1 and CDR2 (germline): MNHEY, SMNVEV (reference sequence). V was clipped by 6 bases and J by 0 bases; unmatched bases: 12. The CDR3 has 18 residues. This clone was seen only once. The PCR had 60 Vbeta and 13 Jbeta primers. Assay: immunoSEQ multiplex PCR; the TCRdb copy retains only in-frame clones and omits some. The repertoire holds approximately 110,000 clones, with around 80% as singletons. The specimen sequenced was PBMCs. The sequence was obtained from a man in his fifties in good health and CMV-seronegative. The chain has TRBV27 and TRBJ2-7; TRBD2 matches at 12 bases. In DNA form, the CDR3 reads TGTGCCAGCAGAAAAAGACTAGCGGGGGTCCACCACTCCTACGAGCAGTACTTC. It yields the protein CASRKRLAGVHHSYEQYF.